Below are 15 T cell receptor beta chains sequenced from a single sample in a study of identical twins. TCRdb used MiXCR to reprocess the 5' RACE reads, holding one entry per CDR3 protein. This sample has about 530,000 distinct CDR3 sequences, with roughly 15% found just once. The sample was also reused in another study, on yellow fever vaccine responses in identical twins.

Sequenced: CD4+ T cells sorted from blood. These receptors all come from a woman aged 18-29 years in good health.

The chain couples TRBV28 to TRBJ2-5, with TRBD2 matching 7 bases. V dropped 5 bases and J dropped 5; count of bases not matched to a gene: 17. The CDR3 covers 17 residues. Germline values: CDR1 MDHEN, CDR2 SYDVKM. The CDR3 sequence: CASSTPSTGRAQETQYF. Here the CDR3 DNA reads TGTGCCAGCAGTACCCCCTCCACGGGGAGGGCCCAGGAGACCCAGTACTTC. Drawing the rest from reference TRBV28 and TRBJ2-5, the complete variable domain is DVKVTQSSRYLVKRTGEKVFLECVQDMDHENMFWYRQDPGLGLRLIYFSYDVKMKEKGDIPEGYSVSREKKERFSLILESASTNQTSMYLCASSTPSTGRAQETQYFGPGTRLLVL.

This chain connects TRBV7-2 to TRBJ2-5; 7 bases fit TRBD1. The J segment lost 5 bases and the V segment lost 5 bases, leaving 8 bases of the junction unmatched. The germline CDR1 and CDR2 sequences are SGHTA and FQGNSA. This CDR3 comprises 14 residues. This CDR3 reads CASSLGQARETQYF. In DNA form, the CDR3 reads TGTGCCAGCAGCCTAGGACAGGCCCGCGAGACCCAGTACTTC. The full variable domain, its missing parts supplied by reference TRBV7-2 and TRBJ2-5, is GAGVSQSPSNKVTEKGKDVELRCDPISGHTALYWYRQSLGQGLEFLIYFQGNSAPDKSGLPSDRFSAERTGGSVSTLTIQRTQQEDSAVYLCASSLGQARETQYFGPGTRLLVL.

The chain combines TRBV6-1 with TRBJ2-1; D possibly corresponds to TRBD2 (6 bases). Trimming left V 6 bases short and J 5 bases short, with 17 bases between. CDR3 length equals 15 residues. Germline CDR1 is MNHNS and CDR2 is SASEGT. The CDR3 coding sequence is TGTGCCAGCAGCCTGGGGGGAGCTATGAACAATGAGCAGTTCTTC. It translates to CASSLGGAMNNEQFF.

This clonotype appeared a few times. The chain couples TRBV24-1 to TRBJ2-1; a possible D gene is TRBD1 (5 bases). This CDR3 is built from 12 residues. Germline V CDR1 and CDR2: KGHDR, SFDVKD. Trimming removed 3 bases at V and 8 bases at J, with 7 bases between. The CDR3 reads CATSDRRDEQFF. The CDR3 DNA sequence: TGTGCCACCAGTGATCGCAGGGATGAGCAGTTCTTC.

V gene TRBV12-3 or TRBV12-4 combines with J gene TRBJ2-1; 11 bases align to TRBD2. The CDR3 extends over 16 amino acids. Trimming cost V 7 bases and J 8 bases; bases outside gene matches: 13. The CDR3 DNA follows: TGTGCCAGCAAGAACCCCCTAGCGGGGGGCAGCGATGAGCAGTTCTTC. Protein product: CASKNPLAGGSDEQFF.

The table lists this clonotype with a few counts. As DNA, the CDR3 is TGTGCCAGCAGTTACCCAGGCGGGAGTTTCTCCTACGAGCAGTACTTC. It is translated as CASSYPGGSFSYEQYF. The rearrangement uses TRBV6-2 or TRBV6-3 and TRBJ2-7, with TRBD2 matching 7 bases. The CDR3 length is 16 residues. Trimming removed 2 bases from V and 0 bases from J; junction bases left unmatched: 7. In germline, CDR1 is MNHEY, CDR2 SVGEGT.

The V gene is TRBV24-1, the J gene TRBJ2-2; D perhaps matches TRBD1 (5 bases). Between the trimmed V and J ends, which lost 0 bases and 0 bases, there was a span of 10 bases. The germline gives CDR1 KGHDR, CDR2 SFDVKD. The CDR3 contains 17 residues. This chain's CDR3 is CATSDLWGRSNTGELFF. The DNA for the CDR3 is TGTGCCACCAGTGATTTGTGGGGCAGGTCGAACACCGGGGAGCTGTTTTTT.

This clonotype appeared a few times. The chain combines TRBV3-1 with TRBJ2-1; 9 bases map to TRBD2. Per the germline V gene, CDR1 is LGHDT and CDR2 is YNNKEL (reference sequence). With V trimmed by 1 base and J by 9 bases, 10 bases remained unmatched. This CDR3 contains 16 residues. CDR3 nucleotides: TGTGCCAGCAGCCAAGTTCCCCGAGGGACTAGCTCTGAGCAGTTCTTC. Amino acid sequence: CASSQVPRGTSSEQFF.

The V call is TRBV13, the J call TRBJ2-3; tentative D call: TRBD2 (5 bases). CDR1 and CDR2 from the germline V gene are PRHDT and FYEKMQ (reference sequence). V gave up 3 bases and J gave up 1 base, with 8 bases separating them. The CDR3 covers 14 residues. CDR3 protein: CASSFEEGTDTQYF. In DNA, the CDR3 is TGTGCCAGCAGCTTTGAGGAGGGCACAGATACGCAGTATTTT.

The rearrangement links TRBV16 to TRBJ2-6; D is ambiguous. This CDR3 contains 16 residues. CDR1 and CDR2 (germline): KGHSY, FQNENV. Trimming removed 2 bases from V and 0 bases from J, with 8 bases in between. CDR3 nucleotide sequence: TGTGCCAGCAGCCAACCGAAGGCCTCTGGGGCCAACGTCCTGACTTTC. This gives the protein CASSQPKASGANVLTF. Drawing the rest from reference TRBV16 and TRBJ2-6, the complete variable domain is GEEVAQTPKHLVRGEGQKAKLYCAPIKGHSYVFWYQQVLKNEFKFLISFQNENVFDETGMPKERFSAKCLPNSPCSLEIQATKLEDSAVYFCASSQPKASGANVLTFGAGSRLTVL.

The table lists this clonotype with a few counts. This CDR3 reads CSARDRGAGLQFF. The CDR3 DNA sequence: TGCAGTGCTAGAGATAGGGGCGCGGGCCTTCAGTTCTTC. This chain links TRBV20-1 with TRBJ2-1, with D perhaps being TRBD1 or TRBD2 (5 bases each). The CDR3 length is 13 residues. Trimming cost V 0 bases and J 13 bases, with 16 bases left between them. The germline CDR1 and CDR2 sequences are DFQATT and SNEGSKA (reference sequence).

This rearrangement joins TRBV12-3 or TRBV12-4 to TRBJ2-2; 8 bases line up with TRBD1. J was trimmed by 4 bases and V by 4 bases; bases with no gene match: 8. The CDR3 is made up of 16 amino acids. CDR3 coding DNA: TGTGCCAGCAGTTCGGACAGGGTTCGGGTCACCGGGGAGCTGTTTTTT. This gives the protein CASSSDRVRVTGELFF.

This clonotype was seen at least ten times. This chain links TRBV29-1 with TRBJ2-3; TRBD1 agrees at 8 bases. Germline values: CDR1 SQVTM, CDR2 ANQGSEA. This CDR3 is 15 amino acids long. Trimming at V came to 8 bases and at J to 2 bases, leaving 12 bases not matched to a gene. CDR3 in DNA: TGCAGCACCGGGACAGGAAGAACATACACAGATACGCAGTATTTT. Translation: CSTGTGRTYTDTQYF.

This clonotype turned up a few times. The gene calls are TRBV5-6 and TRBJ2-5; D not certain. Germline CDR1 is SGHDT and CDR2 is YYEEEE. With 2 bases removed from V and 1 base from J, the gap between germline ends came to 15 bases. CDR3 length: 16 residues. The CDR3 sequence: CASSFYVNRVQETQYF. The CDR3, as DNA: TGTGCCAGCAGCTTCTATGTCAACCGGGTCCAAGAGACCCAGTACTTC.

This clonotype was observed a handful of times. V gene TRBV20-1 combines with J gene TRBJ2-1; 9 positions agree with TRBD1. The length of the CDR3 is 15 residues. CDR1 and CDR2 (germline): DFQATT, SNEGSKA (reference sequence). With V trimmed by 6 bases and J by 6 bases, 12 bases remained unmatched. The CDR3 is CSAPRGGTGPNEQFF. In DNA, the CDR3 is TGCAGTGCCCCGAGGGGGGGGACAGGGCCCAATGAGCAGTTCTTC.